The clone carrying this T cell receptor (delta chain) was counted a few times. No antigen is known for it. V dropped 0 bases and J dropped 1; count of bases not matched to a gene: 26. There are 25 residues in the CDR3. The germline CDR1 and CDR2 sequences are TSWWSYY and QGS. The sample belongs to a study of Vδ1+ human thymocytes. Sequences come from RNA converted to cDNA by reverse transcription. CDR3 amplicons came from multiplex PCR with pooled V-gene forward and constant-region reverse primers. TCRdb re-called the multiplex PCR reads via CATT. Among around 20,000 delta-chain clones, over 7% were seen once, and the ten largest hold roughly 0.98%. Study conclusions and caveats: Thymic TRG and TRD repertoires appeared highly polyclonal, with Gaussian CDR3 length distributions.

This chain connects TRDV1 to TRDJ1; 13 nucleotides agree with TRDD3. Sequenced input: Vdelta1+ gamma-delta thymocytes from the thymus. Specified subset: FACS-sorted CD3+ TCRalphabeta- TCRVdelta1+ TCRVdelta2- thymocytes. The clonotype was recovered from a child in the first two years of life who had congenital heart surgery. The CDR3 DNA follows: TGTGCTCTTGGGGAACTCCGATGGATAGATAACGGCCTGTACTGGGGGATACGCATCACCGATAAACTCATCTTT. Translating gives CALGELRWIDNGLYWGIRITDKLIF.